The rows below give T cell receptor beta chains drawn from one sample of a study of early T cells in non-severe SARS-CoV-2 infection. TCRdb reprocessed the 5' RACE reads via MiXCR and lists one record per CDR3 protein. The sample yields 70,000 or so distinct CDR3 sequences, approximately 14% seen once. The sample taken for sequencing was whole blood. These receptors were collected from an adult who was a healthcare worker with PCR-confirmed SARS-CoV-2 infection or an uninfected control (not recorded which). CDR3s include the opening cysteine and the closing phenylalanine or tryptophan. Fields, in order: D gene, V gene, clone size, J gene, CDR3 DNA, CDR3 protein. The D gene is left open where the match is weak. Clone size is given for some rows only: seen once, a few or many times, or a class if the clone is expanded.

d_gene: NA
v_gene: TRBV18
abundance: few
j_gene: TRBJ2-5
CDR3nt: TGTGCCAGCTCACAGGATAGGCCTCCAGGAGGGACCCAGTACTTC
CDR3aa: CASSQDRPPGGTQYF

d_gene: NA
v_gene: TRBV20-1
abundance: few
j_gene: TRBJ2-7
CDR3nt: TGCAGTGCTAGGCTGGGACCGACCCGTCGGAACGAGCAGTACTTC
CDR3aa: CSARLGPTRRNEQYF

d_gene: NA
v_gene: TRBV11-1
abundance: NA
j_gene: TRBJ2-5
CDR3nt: TGTGCCAGCAGCTTAAACGGGGGGCAGGAGACCCAGTACTTC
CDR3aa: CASSLNGGQETQYF

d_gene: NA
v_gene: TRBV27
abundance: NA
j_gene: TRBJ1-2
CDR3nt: TGTGCCAGCGCCCGACAGACAGACTATGGCTACACCTTC
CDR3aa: CASARQTDYGYTF

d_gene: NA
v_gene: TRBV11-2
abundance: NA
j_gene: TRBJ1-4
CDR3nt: TGTGCCAACAGCGTACCAAATGAAAAACTGTTTTTT
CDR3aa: CANSVPNEKLFF

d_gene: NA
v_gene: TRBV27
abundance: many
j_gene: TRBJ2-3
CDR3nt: TGTGCCAGCAGTTTGGTTGGAAGCACAGATACGCAGTATTTT
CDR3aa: CASSLVGSTDTQYF

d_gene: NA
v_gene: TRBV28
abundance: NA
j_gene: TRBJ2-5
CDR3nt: TGTGCCAGCAGCCGGGCCCTATGGGAGACCCAGTACTTC
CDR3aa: CASSRALWETQYF

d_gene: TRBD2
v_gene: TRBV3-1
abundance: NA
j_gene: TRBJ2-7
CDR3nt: TGTGCCAGCAGCCAAGGAGGACTAGCGGGGTGGTACGAGCAGTACTTC
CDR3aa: CASSQGGLAGWYEQYF

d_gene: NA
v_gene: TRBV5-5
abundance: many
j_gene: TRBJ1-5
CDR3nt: TGTGCCAGCAGCTTGGTTCCCTTGGCGAAGGATCAGCCCCAGCATTTT
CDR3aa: CASSLVPLAKDQPQHF

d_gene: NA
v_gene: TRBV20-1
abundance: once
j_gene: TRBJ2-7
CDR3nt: TGTAGTGCCAGAACCTCCCAATTCTCCTACGAGCAGTACTTC
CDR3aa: CSARTSQFSYEQYF

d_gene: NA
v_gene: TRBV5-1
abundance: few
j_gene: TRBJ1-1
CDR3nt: TGCGCCAGCGCCATAGGGGGAAACACTGAAGCTTTCTTT
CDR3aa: CASAIGGNTEAFF

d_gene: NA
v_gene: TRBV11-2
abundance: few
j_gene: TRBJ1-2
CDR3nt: TGTGCCAGCAGCTTAGCGGGCAGATGGAACTATGGCTACACCTTC
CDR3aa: CASSLAGRWNYGYTF

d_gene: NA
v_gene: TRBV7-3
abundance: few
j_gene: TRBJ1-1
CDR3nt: TGTGCCAGCAGCCCTTCCCCAGCGAACACTGAAGCTTTCTTT
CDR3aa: CASSPSPANTEAFF

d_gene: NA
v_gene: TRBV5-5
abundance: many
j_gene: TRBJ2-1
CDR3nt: TGTGCCAGCACCAGGGTTAATGAGCAGTTCTTC
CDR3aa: CASTRVNEQFF

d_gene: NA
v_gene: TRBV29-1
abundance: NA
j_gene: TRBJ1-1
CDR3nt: TGCAGCGTTGAAGCTGGGGGGACACCCAACACTGAAGCTTTCTTT
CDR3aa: CSVEAGGTPNTEAFF

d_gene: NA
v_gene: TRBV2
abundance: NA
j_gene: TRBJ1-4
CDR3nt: TGTGCCAGCAGAGTCCAGGGGTCGACTGAAAAACTGTTTTTT
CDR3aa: CASRVQGSTEKLFF

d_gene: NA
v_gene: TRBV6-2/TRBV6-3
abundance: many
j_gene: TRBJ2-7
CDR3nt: TGTGCCAGCAGAGAAGCGTCTATTTTTTACGAGCAGTACTTC
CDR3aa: CASREASIFYEQYF

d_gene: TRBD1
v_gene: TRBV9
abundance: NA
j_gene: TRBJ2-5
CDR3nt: TGTGCCAGCAGCGTAGAGACAGGGCCGGAAAACGAAGAGACCCAGTACTTC
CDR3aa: CASSVETGPENEETQYF

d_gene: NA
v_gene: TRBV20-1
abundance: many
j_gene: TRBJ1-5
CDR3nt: TGCAGTGCTAGAGATCCTGGCGGGTATAGCAATCAGCCCCAGCATTTT
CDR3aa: CSARDPGGYSNQPQHF

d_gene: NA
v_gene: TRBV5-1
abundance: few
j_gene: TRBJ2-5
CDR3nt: TGCGCCAGCAGCCCGAGACTAGGTGAAGCGACCCAGTACTTC
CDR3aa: CASSPRLGEATQYF

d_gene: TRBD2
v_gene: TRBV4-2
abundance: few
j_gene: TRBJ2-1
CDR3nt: TGTGCCAGCAGCCAAGATCTACGAGCGGGGGAGCAGTTCTTC
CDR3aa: CASSQDLRAGEQFF

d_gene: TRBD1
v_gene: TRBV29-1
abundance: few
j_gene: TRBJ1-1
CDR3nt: TGCAGCGTCAAAAAATCCGGGACAGGGAATGAAGCTTTCTTT
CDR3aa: CSVKKSGTGNEAFF

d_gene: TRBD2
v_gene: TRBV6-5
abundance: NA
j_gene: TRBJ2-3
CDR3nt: TGTGCCAGCAGTTACTCGACGGGGACTAGCGGGGGTGAGACGCAGTATTTT
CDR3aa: CASSYSTGTSGGETQYF

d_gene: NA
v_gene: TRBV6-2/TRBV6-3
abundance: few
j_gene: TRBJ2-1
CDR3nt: TGTGCCAGCAGTACCTATGATGCAGCTGAGCAGTTCTTC
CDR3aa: CASSTYDAAEQFF

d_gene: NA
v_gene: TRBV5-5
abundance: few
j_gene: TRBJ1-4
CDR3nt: TGTGCCAGCAGCTTAACAGGGCTCGATAATGAAAAACTGTTTTTT
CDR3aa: CASSLTGLDNEKLFF

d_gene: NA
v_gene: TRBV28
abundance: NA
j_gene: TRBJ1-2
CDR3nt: TGTGCCATCAAAGACTCTAACTATGGCTACACCTTC
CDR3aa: CAIKDSNYGYTF

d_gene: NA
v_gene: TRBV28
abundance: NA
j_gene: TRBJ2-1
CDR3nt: TGTGCCAGCAGTTTAATCCGGGGTTCGACATGGAATGAGCAGTTCTTC
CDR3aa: CASSLIRGSTWNEQFF

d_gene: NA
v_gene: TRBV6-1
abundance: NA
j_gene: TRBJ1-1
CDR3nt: TGTGCCAGCAGTAAGGTTTACACTGAAGCTTTCTTT
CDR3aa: CASSKVYTEAFF

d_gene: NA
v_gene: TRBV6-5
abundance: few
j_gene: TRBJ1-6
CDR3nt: TGTGCCAGCAGAGATCTCCGAACAGGGTTGAGGTCCTATAATTCACCCCTCCACTTT
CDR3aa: CASRDLRTGLRSYNSPLHF

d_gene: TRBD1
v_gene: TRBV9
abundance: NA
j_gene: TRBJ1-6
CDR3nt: TGTGCCAGCAGCGACGGACAGGGGAATTCACCCCTCCACTTT
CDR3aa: CASSDGQGNSPLHF

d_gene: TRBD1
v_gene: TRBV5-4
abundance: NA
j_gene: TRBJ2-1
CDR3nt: TGTGCCAGCAGTCTTGGACTACCGGGACAGGGCTGGAATGAGCAGTTCTTC
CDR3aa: CASSLGLPGQGWNEQFF

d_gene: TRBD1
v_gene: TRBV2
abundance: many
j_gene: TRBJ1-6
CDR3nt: TGTGCCAGCAGTGCCTCCACAGGGGCCAATTCACCCCTCCACTTT
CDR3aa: CASSASTGANSPLHF

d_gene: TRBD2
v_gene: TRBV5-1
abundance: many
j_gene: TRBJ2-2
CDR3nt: TGCGCCAGCGGTGGACTAGCGGTCAACACCGGGGAGCTGTTTTTT
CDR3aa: CASGGLAVNTGELFF

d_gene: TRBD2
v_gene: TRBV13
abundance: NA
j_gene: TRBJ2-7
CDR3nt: TGTGCCAGCAGCTTGGGTACTAGCGGGGCGACCGAGCAGTACTTC
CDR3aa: CASSLGTSGATEQYF

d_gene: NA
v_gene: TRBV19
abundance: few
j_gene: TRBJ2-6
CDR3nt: TGTGCCAGTAGTTTCCAACAGGCGCCCGGGGCCAACGTCCTGACTTTC
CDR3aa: CASSFQQAPGANVLTF

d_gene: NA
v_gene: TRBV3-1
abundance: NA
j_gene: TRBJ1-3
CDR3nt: TGTGCCAGCAGCCAAGCGGTGACAGCTGGAAACACCATATATTTT
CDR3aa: CASSQAVTAGNTIYF

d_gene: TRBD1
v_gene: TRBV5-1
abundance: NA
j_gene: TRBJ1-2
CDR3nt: TGCGCCAGCAGCCCCGACAGGGAGTATGGCTACACCTTC
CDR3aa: CASSPDREYGYTF

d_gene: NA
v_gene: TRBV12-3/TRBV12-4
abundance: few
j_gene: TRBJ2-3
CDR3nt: TGTGCCAGCGGGGGCGGGGGCACAGATACGCAGTATTTT
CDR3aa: CASGGGGTDTQYF